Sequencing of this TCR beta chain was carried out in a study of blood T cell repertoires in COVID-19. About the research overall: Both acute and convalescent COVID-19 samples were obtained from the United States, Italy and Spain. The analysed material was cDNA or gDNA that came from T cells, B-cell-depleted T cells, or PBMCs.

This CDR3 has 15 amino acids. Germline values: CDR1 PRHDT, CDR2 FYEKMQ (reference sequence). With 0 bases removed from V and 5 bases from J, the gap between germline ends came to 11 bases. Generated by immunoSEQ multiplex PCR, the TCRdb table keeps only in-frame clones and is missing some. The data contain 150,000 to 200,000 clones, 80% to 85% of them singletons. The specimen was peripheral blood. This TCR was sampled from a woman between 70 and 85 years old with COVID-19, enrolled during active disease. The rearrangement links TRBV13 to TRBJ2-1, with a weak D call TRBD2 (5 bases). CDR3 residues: CASSLGASPHNEQFF. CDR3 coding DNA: TGTGCCAGCAGCTTAGGAGCTAGCCCCCACAATGAGCAGTTCTTC.